This TCR beta chain was identified in a study of T cell responses to AZD1222 COVID-19 vaccine (dated by TCRdb to 2020 to 2023). Background for the entire study: TCR sequencing covered more than 230 trial participants: around 210 given two doses of AZD1222 and 26 given two doses of MenACWY control vaccine. Trial participants were enrolled by age into subgroups of 18-55, 56-69 and 70-plus years, and around 140, 26 and 57 TCR-sequenced participants, respectively, were included in these subgroups. General study outcomes and caveats: After two AZD1222 doses, both the breadth and the depth of spike-specific TCRs were significantly higher than at day 0 and than in MenACWY recipients. The vaccine-associated CD4 TCRs covered the entire spike protein, and the dominant responses fell in regions 160-218 and 743-854. Conclusions about previously exposed vaccinees are limited, since just five to seven AZD1222 recipients were seropositive for SARS-CoV-2 at baseline. Participants were mostly white British, with more females than males. The authors suggested clonal diversity may have been underestimated. Because no day 14 peak-response samples were available, the repertoires could be characterized only after the peak T cell response. In the small 56-69-year group, the increase in depth fell short of significance, most likely because of low power. Reportedly, almost half of the unique spike-specific TCRs recognized epitopes lying outside the regions that are mutated in the B.1.351 and B.1.1.7 variants.

The time point label, read with the paper, signifies: baseline before first vaccination. The sample's treatment or condition label, decoded: meningococcal conjugate vaccine given as trial control. The vaccinee samples were drawn from two UK trials, COV001 and COV002, one of which was a single-blind randomized controlled phase 2/3 trial testing AZD1222 (ChAdOx1 nCoV-19) in healthy adults. For TCRbeta chain sequencing, PBMC samples were collected from trial participants at day 0 and at day 28 after the second dose. The CDR3 regions of human TCRbeta chains were analyzed by immunosequencing. The authors processed their data as follows. TCRs in the repertoires were matched against a reference library of SARS-CoV-2-specific TCRs that had been generated with the MIRA antigen-specificity platform. Breadth was defined as the fraction of unique TCRs that were SARS-CoV-2-associated. Depth was defined as the fraction of total T cells that were SARS-CoV-2-associated. Using the MIRA data, every spike-specific TCR was mapped to the spike region that the TCR reacted to and assigned to either a CD4 or a CD8 class. Log10-transformed breadth and depth values were compared by one-way ANOVA with Sidak's multiple comparisons tests. TCRdb holds this immuneACCESS table with in-frame rearrangements only. Some clones are missing; in checked studies, unresolved V genes explain under half, and the rest has no known cause. D and trimming were read from the DNA, whereas the V and J calls and clone size are those reported in that table. The sample contains some 100,000 clones, 70% to 90% of them found a single time. Around 3.8% of the sample lies in the top ten.

Of note for this clone: Its binding antigen is unknown. Per-nucleotide qualities are absent, and no much larger clonotype sits a single base away.

The CDR3 runs 12 residues from the cysteine to the phenylalanine. The retained sequence is limited to the CDR3, 36 bases, with the frame set at the first base. V is clipped by 7 bases and J by 0 bases, and the sequence between their germline boundaries is 6 bases long. Based on the germline V gene, the CDR1 and CDR2 sequences are MDHEN and SYDVKM. Sequencing used peripheral blood, obtained on day 0 of MenACWY control vaccination. This TCR derives from an adult in good health. The rearranged chain carries TRBV28 and TRBJ1-1, with the D gene too uncertain to name. This receptor carries the CDR3 CASNPLNTEAFF. The DNA is TGTGCCAGCAATCCATTGAACACTGAAGCTTTCTTT.